The 23 T cell receptor beta chains listed next were all sequenced from one sample in a study of blood T cells in healthy people across ages (dated by TCRdb to the mid-2010s). Library creation used 5' RACE. Data came from an Illumina HiSeq 2500. The second PCR ran for roughly 6 to 11 cycles and used a J-beta primer mix along with a sample-barcoded 5' primer. TCRdb reworked the public reads: Q25 trimming with fastp, MiXCR clone assembly, productive beta chains retained. For every CDR3 protein sequence, its rows merge into one entry that carries the most common genes and DNA. The sample includes some 760,000 distinct CDR3 sequences, with 25% observed a single time. Under 9.5% of the sample goes to the ten largest clones. The sample also formed part of further work on T cells of mothers and their children.

The sample taken for sequencing was blood. Source of these receptors: a boy between 10 and 17 years old in good health.

Many counts were recorded for this clonotype. J is TRBJ2-5 and V is TRBV3-1; no definite D call. Trimming removed 3 bases from V and 4 bases from J, with 6 bases in between. The germline V gene has CDR1 LGHDT and CDR2 YNNKEL (reference sequence). The CDR3 covers 12 residues. As DNA, the CDR3 is TGTGCCAGCAGCCAGCTGGGAGAGACCCAGTACTTC. It translates to CASSQLGETQYF.

In its sample, this clonotype was seen a few times. DNA for the CDR3: TGTGCCAGCAGCCAAGACCACAGGGGAAGTTACGAGCAGTACTTC. It yields the protein CASSQDHRGSYEQYF. The chain uses TRBV3-1 and TRBJ2-7; TRBD1 matches at 7 bases. Germline values: CDR1 LGHDT, CDR2 YNNKEL (reference sequence). This CDR3 comprises 15 residues. V lost 0 bases to trimming and J lost 4 bases; unmatched junction nucleotides: 6.

V usage is TRBV4-1 and J usage is TRBJ2-5; tentatively, D is TRBD1 (6 bases). V was cut by 1 base and J by 9 bases, with 12 bases left in between. Germline V gene data show CDR1 as MGHRA and CDR2 as YSYEKL. This CDR3 is 13 amino acids long. The CDR3 DNA is TGCGCCAGCAGCCAAGGGGGGCGTAGGGCCCAGTACTTC. Translating gives CASSQGGRRAQYF.

This clonotype has more than one count but fewer than ten. V is TRBV9 and J is TRBJ1-1; TRBD1 aligns across 10 bases. This CDR3 is built from 14 residues. Germline lookup yields CDR1 SGDLS and CDR2 YYNGEE. The junction had 0 bases not matched to a gene; V was cut back by 0 bases and J by 4 bases. The CDR3 coding sequence is TGTGCCAGCAGCGTAGGACAGGGGGCCACTGAAGCTTTCTTT. It encodes CASSVGQGATEAFF. The variable domain in full, completed from reference TRBV9 and TRBJ1-1, reads DSGVTQTPKHLITATGQRVTLRCSPRSGDLSVYWYQQSLDQGLQFLIQYYNGEERAKGNILERFSAQQFPDLHSELNLSSLELGDSALYFCASSVGQGATEAFFGQGTRLTVV.

This chain joins TRBV21-1 and TRBJ2-5; the table assigns TRBD1, which was not confirmed against the DNA. TRBV21-1 counts as a pseudogene. The CDR3 has 16 residues. Here the CDR3 DNA reads TGTGCCAGCAGCCCGCTGGCAGGGGGCTCCCAAGAGACCCAGTACTTC. It is translated as CASSPLAGGSQETQYF.

This clonotype has just a few counts. The V call is TRBV4-1, the J call TRBJ1-5; D is unresolved. The CDR3 extends over 16 amino acids. V was pared by 0 bases and J by 3 bases, with 12 bases between. Germline CDR1 MGHRA, CDR2 YSYEKL. The CDR3 region has the DNA TGCGCCAGCAGCCAAGAGAGTGGGGAGTACAATCAGCCCCAGCATTTT. Amino acid sequence: CASSQESGEYNQPQHF.

In DNA, the CDR3 is TGCGCCAGCAGCCCTCTTCCGGGGGGCCAAGAGACCCAGTACTTC. As protein: CASSPLPGGQETQYF. The chain employs TRBV4-1 and TRBJ2-5; 7 bases map to TRBD2. Unmatched junction bases numbered 6, after V lost 4 bases and J lost 1 base. The CDR3 is 15 amino acids. Germline CDR1 is MGHRA and CDR2 is YSYEKL.

This chain links TRBV29-1 with TRBJ2-5, with D unresolved. V lost 6 bases and J lost 5, with 19 bases in between. Germline values: CDR1 SQVTM, CDR2 ANQGSEA. The CDR3 contains 14 residues. In DNA, the CDR3 is TGCAGCGTATTAGATAGGTGGGCTTGGGAGACCCAGTACTTC. This sequence encodes CSVLDRWAWETQYF. Filled out from reference TRBV29-1 and TRBJ2-5, the complete variable domain reads SAVISQKPSRDICQRGTSLTIQCQVDSQVTMMFWYRQQPGQSLTLIATANQGSEATYESGFVIDKFPISRPNLTFSTLTVSNMSPEDSSIYLCSVLDRWAWETQYFGPGTRLLVL.

The chain is built from TRBV29-1 and TRBJ2-7; 9 nucleotides match TRBD1. From germline, CDR1 is SQVTM and CDR2 ANQGSEA. The CDR3 consists of 14 residues. J lost 3 bases, V lost 6 bases, and 9 bases had no gene match. The CDR3 spells CSVSTGQGNYEQYF. CDR3 bases: TGCAGCGTCTCCACCGGACAGGGGAACTACGAGCAGTACTTC.

The CDR3 here is CASSLGAHQPQHF. The CDR3 DNA is TGTGCCAGCAGTTTAGGGGCGCATCAGCCCCAGCATTTT. The V gene is TRBV12-3 or TRBV12-4, the J gene TRBJ1-5; D unresolved. This CDR3 is built from 13 residues. V was clipped by 1 base and J by 5 bases, with 6 bases between them.

This clonotype was found many times. This chain joins TRBV2 and TRBJ2-7, with D perhaps matching TRBD1 (5 bases). Trimming took off 4 bases at V and 4 bases at J, with 8 bases between the two ends. Germline-derived CDR1 and CDR2 are SNHLY and FYNNEI. The CDR3 sequence is 12 residues long. CDR3 DNA: TGTGCCAGCAGTGGGGCAGGGTACGAGCAGTACTTC. Its translation is CASSGAGYEQYF.

The chain links TRBV28 to TRBJ2-3; TRBD2 matches 9 bases. Germline CDR1 and CDR2: MDHEN and SYDVKM. There are 16 residues in the CDR3. The V and J ends lost 4 bases and 7 bases, in that order; junction bases with no gene match: 12. The DNA for the CDR3 is TGTGCCAGCAGTTCCCACGGGGCGGGAGGGCCTTATACGCAGTATTTT. It is translated as CASSSHGAGGPYTQYF.

J is TRBJ2-4 and V is TRBV20-1, with no clear D. The germline V gene has CDR1 DFQATT and CDR2 SNEGSKA (reference sequence). The germline V and J ends were trimmed by 3 bases and 0 bases, with 12 bases remaining between them. The CDR3 contains 15 residues. The CDR3 DNA follows: TGCAGTGCTAGGCCAGTAACTCTAGCCAAAAACATTCAGTACTTC. Its translation: CSARPVTLAKNIQYF.

The V and J genes are TRBV28 and TRBJ2-1; 8 nucleotides agree with TRBD2. Per germline, CDR1 MDHEN and CDR2 SYDVKM. The CDR3 totals 15 residues. With V trimmed by 7 bases and J by 6 bases, 11 bases remained unmatched. CDR3 sequence: CASKYLLAELNEQFF. The CDR3, as DNA: TGTGCCAGCAAGTACCTACTAGCGGAACTCAATGAGCAGTTCTTC.

This clonotype appeared a few times. The chain employs TRBV20-1 and TRBJ2-1; a possible D gene is TRBD2 (5 bases). V gave up 5 bases and J gave up 5 bases, with 10 bases separating them. The CDR3 covers 12 residues. Germline assignment: CDR1 DFQATT and CDR2 SNEGSKA (reference sequence). The CDR3 is CSAQLVNNEQFF. DNA of the CDR3: TGCAGTGCTCAACTAGTAAACAATGAGCAGTTCTTC.

This chain joins TRBV28 and TRBJ2-5; D gene ambiguous. Trimming removed 5 bases from V and 1 base from J, with 11 bases in between. This CDR3 is 14 amino acids long. Germline lookup yields CDR1 MDHEN and CDR2 SYDVKM. As DNA, the CDR3 is TGTGCCAGCAGTACTGGGTGGTTCCAAGAGACCCAGTACTTC. Translating gives CASSTGWFQETQYF. The full variable domain, in which reference TRBV28 and TRBJ2-5 provide the parts outside the CDR3, is DVKVTQSSRYLVKRTGEKVFLECVQDMDHENMFWYRQDPGLGLRLIYFSYDVKMKEKGDIPEGYSVSREKKERFSLILESASTNQTSMYLCASSTGWFQETQYFGPGTRLLVL.

This clonotype was picked up a small number of times. The chain combines TRBV14 with TRBJ2-7; 9 nucleotides line up with TRBD2. CDR1 and CDR2 (germline): SGHDN, FVKESK. The V segment lost 2 bases and the J segment 1 base; nucleotides outside the gene matches: 6. This CDR3 comprises 16 residues. The CDR3 here is CASSQLAGEASYEQYF. The CDR3 nucleotides read TGTGCCAGCAGCCAATTAGCGGGAGAGGCGTCCTACGAGCAGTACTTC.

This chain uses TRBV6-5 with TRBJ2-1; D is perhaps TRBD1 or TRBD2 (5 bases each). The CDR3 covers 14 residues. V dropped 4 bases and J dropped 4 bases, with 11 bases sitting between them. CDR1 MNHEY and CDR2 SVGAGI come from the germline V gene. The CDR3, as DNA: TGTGCCAGCAGTTCGTACAGGACTTACAATGAGCAGTTCTTC. This gives the protein CASSSYRTYNEQFF.

The chain is built from TRBV15 and TRBJ2-1; D uncertain. Per the germline V gene, CDR1 is LNHNV and CDR2 is YYDKDF (reference sequence). Trimming removed 3 bases from V and 4 bases from J, with 7 bases in between. This CDR3 is 13 amino acids long. The CDR3 reads CATSREEYNEQFF. The CDR3 nucleotides read TGTGCCACCAGCAGGGAAGAATACAATGAGCAGTTCTTC.

This clonotype was seen a few times. V and J are TRBV25-1 and TRBJ2-5, with 10 bases matching TRBD2. Germline CDR1 is MGHDK and CDR2 is SYGVNS. V was clipped by 3 bases and J by 6 bases; unmatched bases: 25. The CDR3 spans 21 residues. CDR3 protein: CASSDPREAPTSGDVWKTQYF. For the CDR3, the DNA is TGTGCCAGCAGTGACCCTAGGGAAGCCCCAACTAGCGGGGACGTTTGGAAGACCCAGTACTTC.

J is TRBJ2-1 and V is TRBV6-1; possibly TRBD2 for D (6 bases). Trimming shortened V by 7 bases and J by 4 bases, and 11 bases separated the two germline ends. The germline V gene encodes CDR1 MNHNS and CDR2 SASEGT. This CDR3 has 13 amino acids. CDR3 loop: CASMRDLYNEQFF. CDR3 DNA sequence: TGTGCCAGCATGCGGGACCTATACAATGAGCAGTTCTTC.

This clonotype was found a few times. Written as DNA, the CDR3 is TGCAGTGCAGGGACCTACAATGAGCAGTTCTTC. As protein: CSAGTYNEQFF. The chain couples TRBV20-1 to TRBJ2-1; D gene uncertain. Germline CDR1 reads DFQATT; CDR2 reads SNEGSKA (reference sequence). The CDR3 length is 11 residues. Trimming left V 6 bases short and J 2 bases short, with 5 bases between.

This clonotype was seen a few times. The chain recombines TRBV20-1 with TRBJ2-7, with 11 bases fitting TRBD2. Germline V gene sequence: CDR1 DFQATT, CDR2 SNEGSKA (reference sequence). CDR3 length equals 15 residues. Trimming at V came to 5 bases and at J to 4 bases, leaving 10 bases not matched to a gene. The CDR3 is CSARRTSGGTYEQYF. CDR3 nucleotide sequence: TGCAGTGCTCGTAGAACTAGCGGGGGTACGTACGAGCAGTACTTC.